This is a list of T cell receptor beta chains from one sample in a study of T-cell memory formation after mild COVID-19. TCRdb re-analysed the 5' RACE reads in MiXCR, keeping a single row per CDR3 protein. The data hold about 130,000 distinct CDR3 sequences, with less than 6.5% observed a single time. The material sequenced was PBMCs or a T cell subset sorted from them (not recorded which). These receptors originate from an adult woman who had mild COVID-19 (a few samples of this study predate the infection). Cell type and time point are not known. CDR3s include the opening cysteine and the closing phenylalanine or tryptophan. D genes are given only for firm matches. Size tells how often a clone was seen (once, few, many) or the class of an expanded clone, and some rows leave it out.

cdr3_nt cdr3_aa d_call j_call clone_size v_call
TGTGCCACCAGCAGAGATAGAGGCGGGCCGCCGGCCGAGCAGTACTTC CATSRDRGGPPAEQYF NA TRBJ2-7 NA TRBV15
TGTGCCAGCAGTGCGGGAGAGGCAGATACGCAGTATTTT CASSAGEADTQYF TRBD2 TRBJ2-3 many TRBV12-3/TRBV12-4
TGCAGCGTTGAGCCAGGGAAGCCCTTTTTCACTGAAGCTTTCTTT CSVEPGKPFFTEAFF NA TRBJ1-1 many TRBV29-1
TGCGCCAGCAGCCCCGGGACTAGCGGGGCCATCTCCCCGTACGAGCAGTACTTC CASSPGTSGAISPYEQYF TRBD2 TRBJ2-7 many TRBV5-1
TGTGCCAGCACCCTAGAATTGCAGGCTGAGCAGTTCTTC CASTLELQAEQFF NA TRBJ2-1 many TRBV5-5
TGCAGTGCTAGAGGGGGGAATGAAAAACTGTTTTTT CSARGGNEKLFF NA TRBJ1-4 few TRBV20-1
TGTGCCAGCAGTCCTACAGGGGGTGGCAGTGGGGGCTACACCTTC CASSPTGGGSGGYTF TRBD1 TRBJ1-2 NA TRBV12-3/TRBV12-4
TGTGCCAGCAGCTCGACCGGACAGTTTGCGAGCACAGATACGCAGTATTTT CASSSTGQFASTDTQYF NA TRBJ2-3 many TRBV7-2
TGCAGTGCTAGCGGGAAGTTCGTTTTCGACTATAATTCACCCCTCCACTTT CSASGKFVFDYNSPLHF NA TRBJ1-6 many TRBV20-1
TGTGCCACCAGCAGAGAGAATTACTACGAGCAGTACTTC CATSRENYYEQYF NA TRBJ2-7 NA TRBV15